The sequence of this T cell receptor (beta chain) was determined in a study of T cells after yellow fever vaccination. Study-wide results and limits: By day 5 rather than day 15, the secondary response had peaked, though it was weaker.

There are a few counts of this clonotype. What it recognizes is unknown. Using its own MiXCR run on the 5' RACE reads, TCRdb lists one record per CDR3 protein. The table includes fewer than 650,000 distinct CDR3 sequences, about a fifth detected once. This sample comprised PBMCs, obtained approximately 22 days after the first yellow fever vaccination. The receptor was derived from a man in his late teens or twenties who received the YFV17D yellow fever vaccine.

The CDR3 region is CAIRADVSNIQYF. For the CDR3, the DNA is TGTGCCATCAGAGCCGACGTTTCAAACATTCAGTACTTC. The V and J genes are TRBV10-3 and TRBJ2-4; the D is unclear. Trimming pared 6 bases from V and 6 bases from J, leaving 12 bases between. In germline, CDR1 is ENHRY, CDR2 SYGVKD. The CDR3 loop spans 13 amino acids.